This passage covers 7 T cell receptor beta chains from one sample sequenced in a study of blood T cells in healthy people across ages (dated by TCRdb to about 2015). The receptor library was made with 5' RACE. The sequencer was an Illumina HiSeq 2500. The second PCR ran for roughly 7 to 12 cycles and used a J-beta primer mix along with a sample-barcoded 5' primer. TCRdb's own reprocessing of the public reads used fastp at Q25 and MiXCR and kept productive beta chains. CDR3 protein duplicates are merged, each entry listing the most common genes and DNA. This sample has roughly 900,000 distinct CDR3 sequences in its table, and around 48% of those were observed once. Roughly an eighth of the sample belongs to the ten largest clones. Material: blood. These receptors were obtained from a man aged 30 to 45 in good health.

V usage is TRBV4-2 and J usage is TRBJ2-4; 12 bases match TRBD2. Unmatched junction bases numbered 4, after V lost 5 bases and J lost 2 bases. Germline CDR1 LGHNA, CDR2 YNFKEQ. There are 16 residues in the CDR3. CDR3 protein: CASSSSGGGSKNIQYF. The CDR3 DNA is TGTGCCAGCAGCTCTAGCGGGGGGGGGTCCAAAAACATTCAGTACTTC.

This clonotype has a count of ten or more. This chain joins TRBV10-3 and TRBJ1-4, with D possibly TRBD1 on 6 matching bases. V was shortened by 3 bases and J by 7 bases, with 15 bases between the two germline ends. The CDR3 covers 15 residues. Germline loops: CDR1 ENHRY, CDR2 SYGVKD. The CDR3 is CAISEAAGAGEKLFF. The CDR3 DNA reads TGTGCCATCAGTGAAGCGGCAGGGGCCGGTGAAAAACTGTTTTTT.

In its sample, this clonotype was seen a few times. The chain is built from TRBV9 and TRBJ2-7, with D possibly matching TRBD1 (5 bases). The V gene lost 0 bases and the J gene lost 5 bases, with 12 bases spanning the gap. The CDR3 length is 14 residues. Per the germline V gene, CDR1 is SGDLS and CDR2 is YYNGEE. CDR3 in amino acids: CASSVDLRDDEQYF. In nucleotides, the CDR3 is TGTGCCAGCAGCGTAGATCTCAGGGATGACGAGCAGTACTTC.

The rearrangement uses TRBV19 and TRBJ2-4, with D possibly TRBD2 on 5 matching bases. This CDR3 comprises 16 residues. Trimming shortened V by 1 base and J by 1 base, and 11 bases separated the two germline ends. From germline, CDR1 is LNHDA and CDR2 SQIVND (reference sequence). CDR3 nucleotide sequence: TGTGCCAGTAGTATAGCCTTGACGGGGGCCAAAAACATTCAGTACTTC. Protein product: CASSIALTGAKNIQYF.

This clonotype has more than one count but fewer than ten. The chain links TRBV7-9 to TRBJ1-6; no clear D. The CDR3 runs 14 residues. Trimming took 3 bases from V and 7 from J, leaving 10 bases between them. Germline-derived CDR1 and CDR2 are SEHNR and FQNEAQ (reference sequence). The CDR3 coding sequence is TGTGCCAGCAGCTTTCCGGGCATAAATTCACCCCTCCACTTT. The encoded protein is CASSFPGINSPLHF.

The V call is TRBV12-3 or TRBV12-4, the J call TRBJ2-7; D not certain. The V end was cut by 1 base, the J end by 3 bases, with 10 bases between. The CDR3 totals 14 residues. The CDR3 is CASSLGGKDYEQYF. For the CDR3, the DNA is TGTGCCAGCAGTTTAGGGGGTAAGGACTACGAGCAGTACTTC.

The chain is built from TRBV28 and TRBJ2-3; D unresolved. The germline V and J ends were trimmed by 2 bases and 4 bases, with 16 bases remaining between them. This CDR3 has 16 amino acids. Germline V gene sequence: CDR1 MDHEN, CDR2 SYDVKM. The CDR3 DNA reads TGTGCCAGCAGTTTAGAGCTGGGGTTTTACGCAGATACGCAGTATTTT. This sequence encodes CASSLELGFYADTQYF.